The source of this TCR beta chain is a study of somatic mutations in cytotoxic T cells in rheumatoid arthritis. Study overall: Flow sorting of some V beta antibody-stained T cells reached nearly 100% purity, with V beta1+ cells also TCRB-sequenced.

The assay was immunoSEQ multiplex PCR, and TCRdb's table has in-frame clones only and misses some. The table shows more than 15,000 clones, with approximately 80% occurring only once. The CDR3 extends over 15 amino acids. Germline V gene lookup returns CDR1 LNHNV and CDR2 YYDKDF (reference sequence). The V end was cut by 5 bases, the J end by 2 bases, with 13 bases between. A note on this clone: Its antigen is unknown.

Researchers isolated CD4+ and CD8+ cells by positive magnetic bead selection and then checked their purity by flow cytometry. Study-wide results and caveats: With roughly 62 patients examined, under ten had a largest CD8+ clone exceeding 20% of CD8+ cells.

This chain uses TRBV15 with TRBJ1-5; the D is unclear. The TCR comes from an adult with rheumatoid arthritis. The material sequenced was CD8+ T cells sorted from blood. This CDR3 reads CATSGSGVGNQPQHF. The DNA of the CDR3 is TGTGCCACCAGCGGGTCGGGCGTTGGCAATCAGCCCCAGCATTTT.